This TCR beta chain was observed in a study of blood T cell repertoires in COVID-19. Overall study: Samples taken during acute and convalescent COVID-19 were collected in the United States, Italy and Spain. T cells, B-cell-depleted T cells, or PBMCs supplied cDNA or gDNA.

The CDR3 contains 16 residues. The germline CDR1 and CDR2 sequences are SEHNR and FQNEAQ (reference sequence). V lost 0 bases, J lost 6 bases, and 17 bases lay in between. Original methodology: From reference gene primer amplification, estimates of nucleated cell counts were derived. Produced via immunoSEQ multiplex PCR; TCRdb's table is partial and in-frame only. Clonal size and the V and J genes are those of that table, whereas D and trimming came from the DNA. The repertoire includes over 100,000 clones, 84% of them detected once, and roughly 7.7% sits in the top ten. The source is an elderly woman with active or convalescent COVID-19. What was sequenced was peripheral blood. This chain connects TRBV7-9 to TRBJ1-2; tentatively, D is TRBD1 (6 bases). CDR3 residues: CASSLALRGRGDGYTF. CDR3 coding DNA: TGTGCCAGCAGCTTAGCGCTAAGAGGCAGGGGTGATGGCTACACCTTC. The whole variable domain, remainder taken from reference TRBV7-9 and TRBJ1-2, is DTGVSQNPRHKITKRGQNVTFRCDPISEHNRLYWYRQTLGQGPEFLTYFQNEAQLEKSRLLSDRFSAERPKGSFSTLEIQRTEQGDSAMYLCASSLALRGRGDGYTFGSGTRLTVV.